This T cell receptor beta chain was recovered during a study of cytomegalovirus exposure and HLA in healthy donors. These donors, healthy bone marrow donors, were studied. Per germline, CDR1 SGHVS and CDR2 FQNEAQ. The CDR3 sequence is 13 residues long. Trimming cost V 4 bases and J 6 bases; bases outside gene matches: 6. Whole-study results and caveats: There were over 150 TCR beta chains listed as cytomegalovirus-associated. The majority of CMV-associated TCR beta chains were reported as apparently HLA-restricted in a later analysis. There were a few CMV-associated chains whose specificity for CMV antigens was confirmed in vitro.

This PCR relied on a set of 60 Vbeta primers and 13 Jbeta primers. Profiled with immunoSEQ multiplex PCR; TCRdb holds only in-frame clones, not every one. The table shows under 200,000 clones, with 80% occurring only once. Comments on this clone: Its specificity is not known.

The sample consisted of PBMCs. This TCR was recovered from a woman aged 45-59 years in good health and CMV-seropositive. The chain joins TRBV7-8 to TRBJ2-7; 7 bases fit TRBD1. CDR3 nucleotides: TGTGCCAGCAGCTCAGACAGGGTCCGCGAGCAGTACTTC. Translated: CASSSDRVREQYF.